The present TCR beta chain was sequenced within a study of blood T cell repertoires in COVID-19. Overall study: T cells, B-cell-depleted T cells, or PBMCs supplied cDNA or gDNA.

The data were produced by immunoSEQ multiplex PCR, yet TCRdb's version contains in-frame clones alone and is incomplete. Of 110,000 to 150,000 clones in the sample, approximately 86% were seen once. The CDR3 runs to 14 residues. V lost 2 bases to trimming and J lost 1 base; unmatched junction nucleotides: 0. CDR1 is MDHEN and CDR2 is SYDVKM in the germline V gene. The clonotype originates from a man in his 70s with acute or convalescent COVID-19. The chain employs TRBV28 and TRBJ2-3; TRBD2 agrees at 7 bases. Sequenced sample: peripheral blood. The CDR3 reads CASSLAGGTDTQYF. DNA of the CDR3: TGTGCCAGCAGTTTAGCGGGAGGCACAGATACGCAGTATTTT. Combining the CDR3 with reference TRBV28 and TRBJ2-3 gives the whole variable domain DVKVTQSSRYLVKRTGEKVFLECVQDMDHENMFWYRQDPGLGLRLIYFSYDVKMKEKGDIPEGYSVSREKKERFSLILESASTNQTSMYLCASSLAGGTDTQYFGPGTRLTVL.